The clone carrying this TCR beta chain was seen only a few times. TCRdb ran MiXCR on the 5' RACE reads and lists one entry per CDR3 protein. The sample records about 890,000 distinct CDR3 sequences, about 12% being singletons. This entry comes from a study of identical twins. CDR3 size: 15 residues. Germline CDR1 DFQATT, CDR2 SNEGSKA (reference sequence). Germline trimming cut 6 bases from V and 2 bases from J; bases unmatched to any gene: 5. This sample also appeared in a second study, on yellow fever vaccine responses in identical twins.

The rearrangement uses TRBV20-1 and TRBJ2-1; 12 bases are a match to TRBD2. The origin of this receptor is a woman younger than 35 in good health. Sequencing was performed on PBMCs. CDR3: CSAEGLAGTYNEQFF. The CDR3, as DNA: TGCAGTGCCGAGGGACTAGCGGGTACCTACAATGAGCAGTTCTTC.